The clone carrying this T cell receptor (beta chain) appeared a single time. The data stem from a study of blood T cell repertoires in COVID-19. Study-level background: Both acute and convalescent COVID-19 samples were obtained from the United States, Italy and Spain. The cDNA or gDNA used as material had been derived from T cells, B-cell-depleted T cells, or PBMCs.

Trimming cost V 6 bases and J 3 bases, with 17 bases left between them. The CDR3 loop spans 15 amino acids. Germline CDR1 is MGHRA and CDR2 is YSYEKL. Original data processing: For nucleated cells, counts were estimated from reference gene primer amplification. Libraries were prepared by immunoSEQ multiplex PCR; TCRdb keeps only in-frame clonotypes and omits some of them. D and trimming come from the DNA, and the V and J calls and clone size come from that table. The sample records about 260,000 clones, around 90% being singletons. The sequence came from a man aged 60-69 years who had recovered from COVID-19. Sequenced: peripheral blood. This sequence joins TRBV4-1 and TRBJ1-1; possibly TRBD1 for D (5 bases). The CDR3 DNA reads as TGCGCCAGCAGAGACACCAGGGAATCGGACACTGAAGCTTTCTTT. Translating gives CASRDTRESDTEAFF.